The 18 T cell receptor beta chains below come from one sample, sequenced in a study of human T cells and chemical hapten exposure (dated by TCRdb to about 2021). Libraries were built with RACE. The sample was run on a NextSeq 500. TCRdb passed the public sequencing reads through fastp at Q25 and MiXCR, retaining productive beta sequences. Identical CDR3 proteins give one entry, which carries the most common genes and DNA. Across this sample there are a few hundred thousand distinct CDR3 sequences, with roughly 6% seen only once. The ten largest clones add up to over 5.5% of the sample. The intended sense of this specimen's time point label: patch test 2, 6 weeks after DPC sensitization. The treatment or condition label on this specimen signifies: therapeutic diphenylcyclopropenone sensitization with weekly scalp DPC. This sample comprised whole blood, obtained in connection with sensitization to the hapten diphenylcyclopropenone (DPC). Receptor source: a young woman with alopecia areata. Some clones in this sample may be carry-over from other donors' samples.

The sample holds a few counts of this clonotype. This chain connects TRBV29-1 to TRBJ2-3, with D tentatively TRBD2 (6 bases). Trimming cost V 7 bases and J 3 bases, with 17 bases left between them. The germline CDR1 and CDR2 sequences are SQVTM and ANQGSEA. The CDR3 loop spans 14 amino acids. Here the CDR3 DNA reads TGCAGCGCCCCGGCGGGGATCCCAACAGATACGCAGTATTTT. Its protein product is CSAPAGIPTDTQYF.

This clonotype was seen many times. The CDR3, as DNA: TGTGCCAGCAGCCACGGGACAGGGAGCAATCAGCCCCAGCATTTT. Protein sequence: CASSHGTGSNQPQHF. The chain has TRBV6-6 and TRBJ1-5, with 9 bases identical to TRBD1. V was pared by 6 bases and J by 1 base, with 4 bases of the junction left unmatched. CDR3 length: 15 residues. Germline assignment: CDR1 MNHNY and CDR2 SVGAGI (reference sequence).

This clonotype has a handful of counts. This chain uses TRBV6-5 with TRBJ2-5, with 11 bases identical to TRBD1. The CDR3 covers 14 residues. CDR1 and CDR2 from the germline V gene are MNHEY and SVGAGI. V dropped 6 bases and J dropped 7; count of bases not matched to a gene: 7. The CDR3, as DNA: TGTGCCAGCAGCCCGGACAGGGGGCGCGGGACCCAGTACTTC. It encodes CASSPDRGRGTQYF.

The V call is TRBV12-3 or TRBV12-4, the J call TRBJ2-3; D unresolved. The ends were cut back, 8 bases at V and 4 bases at J, with 19 bases in the middle. This CDR3 spans 15 amino acids. CDR3: CASPQPPSGADTQYF. The CDR3 DNA follows: TGTGCCAGCCCCCAACCTCCTTCCGGTGCAGATACGCAGTATTTT.

In its sample, this clonotype was seen many times. The genes are TRBV29-1 and TRBJ2-3; 8 bases align to TRBD1. Losses at the gene ends were 3 bases for V and 4 bases for J; bases not matched to a gene: 6. CDR1 and CDR2 from the germline V gene are SQVTM and ANQGSEA. This CDR3 spans 14 amino acids. The CDR3 region is CSVDSGGLADTQYF. DNA of the CDR3: TGCAGCGTTGACTCAGGGGGCCTCGCAGATACGCAGTATTTT.

Ten or more counts support this clonotype. The chain combines TRBV5-1 with TRBJ1-1, with D perhaps TRBD1 (5 bases). Germline-derived CDR1 and CDR2 are SGHRS and YFSETQ. The CDR3 consists of 12 residues. V shed 10 bases and J shed 5 bases, with 15 bases lying between them. The CDR3 nucleotides are TGCGCCTCCGCCTTGGGGCGGACTGAAGCTTTCTTT. It encodes CASALGRTEAFF.

This clonotype was observed many times. This chain joins TRBV2 and TRBJ1-1; weak D call: TRBD1 (6 bases). This CDR3 has 13 residues. CDR1 is SNHLY, CDR2 FYNNEI, per germline. V gave up 11 bases and J gave up 0 bases, with 13 bases separating them. Here the CDR3 DNA reads TGTGCCGGACACAGGGATTTGAACACTGAAGCTTTCTTT. Translating gives CAGHRDLNTEAFF.

There are a few counts of this clonotype. The gene calls are TRBV7-9 and TRBJ2-7; TRBD1 agrees at 9 bases. The CDR3 totals 15 residues. In germline, CDR1 is SEHNR, CDR2 FQNEAQ (reference sequence). V lost 7 bases and J lost 2; bases outside the gene matches: 9. Here the CDR3 reads CASTAPGQGTYEQYF. The CDR3 DNA reads as TGTGCCAGCACCGCGCCGGGACAGGGAACCTACGAGCAGTACTTC.

The chain employs TRBV7-4 and TRBJ1-1, with D unresolved. The V end lost 3 bases, the J end lost 0 bases, and 11 bases lay between the germline ends. CDR1 is SGHVT, CDR2 SQSDAQ, per germline. CDR3 length equals 15 residues. The CDR3 nucleotides read TGTGCCAGCAGCTTGCCCCTAGGGATGAACACTGAAGCTTTCTTT. It encodes CASSLPLGMNTEAFF.

This clonotype was counted only a few times. This chain links TRBV15 with TRBJ2-1; 12 nucleotides match TRBD1. Germline V lookup: CDR1 LNHNV, CDR2 YYDKDF (reference sequence). V was pared by 3 bases and J by 9 bases, with 9 bases of the junction left unmatched. The length of the CDR3 is 16 residues. CDR3 DNA: TGTGCCACCAGCAGGCATTCCGGGACAGGGGGCACTGAGCAGTTCTTC. Protein product: CATSRHSGTGGTEQFF.

This chain uses TRBV10-3 with TRBJ2-2; 8 nucleotides line up with TRBD2. V gave up 10 bases and J gave up 0 bases; unmatched junction bases: 7. Germline V gene sequence: CDR1 ENHRY, CDR2 SYGVKD. This CDR3 comprises 15 residues. CDR3 sequence reads: CATGGGPTNTGELFF. In DNA, the CDR3 is TGTGCCACCGGGGGGGGGCCCACGAACACCGGGGAGCTGTTTTTT.

The chain carries TRBV7-2 and TRBJ2-4, with D hard to call. Germline V gene sequence: CDR1 SGHTA, CDR2 FQGNSA. V was trimmed by 5 bases and J by 5 bases, leaving 10 bases between them. The CDR3 length is 13 residues. The CDR3 sequence is CASSPDPQNIQYF. CDR3 DNA sequence: TGTGCCAGCAGCCCCGACCCACAAAACATTCAGTACTTC.

This clonotype appeared a few times. V is TRBV4-3 and J is TRBJ2-5; 8 positions match TRBD2. Trimming removed 0 bases from V and 2 bases from J; junction bases left unmatched: 8. The CDR3 loop spans 17 amino acids. CDR1 and CDR2 from the germline V gene are LGHNA and YSLEER. This CDR3 reads CASSQEGAGARQETQYF. Here the CDR3 DNA reads TGCGCCAGCAGCCAAGAAGGAGCGGGGGCTAGACAAGAGACCCAGTACTTC.

This clonotype was detected only a few times. The genes are TRBV14 and TRBJ1-4, with D tentatively TRBD1 (5 bases). Deletions cut 2 bases from V and 7 bases from J, with 14 bases between. The CDR3 is made up of 15 amino acids. Germline assignment: CDR1 SGHDN and CDR2 FVKESK. The CDR3 sequence: CASSQQGFVGEKLFF. CDR3 DNA sequence: TGTGCCAGCAGCCAACAGGGATTCGTGGGTGAAAAACTGTTTTTT.

This clonotype turned up a few times. The chain couples TRBV20-1 to TRBJ2-7; no reliable D call. V was trimmed by 5 bases and J by 0 bases, leaving 17 bases between them. Per the germline V gene, CDR1 is DFQATT and CDR2 is SNEGSKA (reference sequence). The CDR3 sequence is 15 residues long. The CDR3 nucleotides read TGCAGTGCTGTCCAGGACCCCTCAGGCTCCTACGAGCAGTACTTC. Translation gives CSAVQDPSGSYEQYF.

There are many counts of this clonotype. The gene calls are TRBV10-3 and TRBJ1-1; TRBD1 matches at 7 bases. The V and J ends lost 6 bases and 2 bases, in that order; junction bases with no gene match: 3. The CDR3 is 13 amino acids. Germline lookup yields CDR1 ENHRY and CDR2 SYGVKD. CDR3 coding DNA: TGTGCCATCAGGGGACAGATCAACACTGAAGCTTTCTTT. Residues: CAIRGQINTEAFF.

The rearrangement uses TRBV29-1 and TRBJ1-1; D uncertain. Looked up from germline, CDR1 is SQVTM and CDR2 is ANQGSEA. Trimming left V 6 bases short and J 3 bases short, with 11 bases between. The CDR3 spans 12 residues. CDR3 protein: CSVQAVYTEAFF. The CDR3 DNA sequence: TGCAGCGTCCAGGCCGTGTACACTGAAGCTTTCTTT.

This clonotype was counted many times. This sequence joins TRBV4-1 and TRBJ2-7; 9 nucleotides agree with TRBD1. The CDR3 runs 14 residues. V shed 5 bases, J shed 2 bases, and the junction held 4 bases outside the gene matches. The germline V gene encodes CDR1 MGHRA and CDR2 YSYEKL. DNA for the CDR3: TGCGCCAGCAGCTACCGGGACAGGGCCTACGAGCAGTACTTC. Translating gives CASSYRDRAYEQYF.